Below, 2 T cell receptor beta chains from the same sample are listed, as sequenced in a study of metastatic and nonmetastatic thyroid tumors. TCRdb re-called the PCR reads via MiXCR. This sample carries roughly 30,000 clones, approximately 19% of them seen once, and the ten largest clones take approximately 7%. Nobody among the patients had been given any treatment before thyroid surgery. Sequencing was carried out using blood. The source of these receptors is a female donor with papillary thyroid cancer or a benign thyroid nodule (not recorded which). Some clones in this sample may be carry-over from other donors' samples.

This clone occurred many times. The V call is TRBV20-1, the J call TRBJ1-2, with D possibly matching TRBD1 (5 bases). The germline gives CDR1 DFQATT, CDR2 SNEGSKA (reference sequence). Trimming cost V 6 bases and J 13 bases, with 18 bases left between them. CDR3 size: 11 residues. The CDR3 is CSAPVSRAVTF. The CDR3 DNA sequence: TGCAGTGCCCCCGTGAGCAGGGCGGTCACCTTC.

This clone has at least ten counts. This chain joins TRBV28 and TRBJ1-2; D gene ambiguous. The CDR3 extends over 12 amino acids. The germline V and J ends were trimmed by 4 bases and 2 bases, with 5 bases remaining between them. The germline gives CDR1 MDHEN, CDR2 SYDVKM. The CDR3 here is CASSSPNYGYTF. The CDR3 nucleotides are TGTGCCAGCAGTTCTCCCAACTATGGCTACACCTTC.